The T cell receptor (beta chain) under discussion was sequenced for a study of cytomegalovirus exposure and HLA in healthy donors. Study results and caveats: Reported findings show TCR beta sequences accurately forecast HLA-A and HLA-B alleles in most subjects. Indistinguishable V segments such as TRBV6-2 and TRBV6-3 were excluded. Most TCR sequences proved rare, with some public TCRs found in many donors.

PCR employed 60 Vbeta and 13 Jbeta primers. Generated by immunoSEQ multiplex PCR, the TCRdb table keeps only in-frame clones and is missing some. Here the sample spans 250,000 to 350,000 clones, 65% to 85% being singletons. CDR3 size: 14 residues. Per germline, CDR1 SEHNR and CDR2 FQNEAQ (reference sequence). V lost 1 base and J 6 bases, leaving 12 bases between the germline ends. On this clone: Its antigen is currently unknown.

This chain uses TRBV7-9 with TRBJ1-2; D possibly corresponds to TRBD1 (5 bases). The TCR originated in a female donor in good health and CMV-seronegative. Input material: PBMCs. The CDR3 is CASSLGAGPNGYTF. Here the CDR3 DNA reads TGTGCCAGCAGCTTAGGTGCGGGACCCAATGGCTACACCTTC.